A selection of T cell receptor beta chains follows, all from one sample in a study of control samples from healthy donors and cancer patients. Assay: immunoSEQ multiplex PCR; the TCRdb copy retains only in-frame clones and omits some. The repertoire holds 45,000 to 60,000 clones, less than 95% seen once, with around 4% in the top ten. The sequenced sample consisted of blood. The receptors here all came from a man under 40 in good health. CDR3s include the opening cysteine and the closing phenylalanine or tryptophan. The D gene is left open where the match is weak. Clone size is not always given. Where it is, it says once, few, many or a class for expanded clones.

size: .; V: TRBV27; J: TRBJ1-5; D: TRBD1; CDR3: CASSLDRVGSNQPQHF; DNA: TGTGCCAGCAGTTTGGACAGGGTTGGGAGCAATCAGCCCCAGCATTTT
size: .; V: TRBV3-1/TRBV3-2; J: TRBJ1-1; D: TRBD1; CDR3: CASSPTRGRGFQAFF; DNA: TGTGCCAGCAGCCCCACGAGAGGCAGGGGGTTTCAAGCTTTCTTT
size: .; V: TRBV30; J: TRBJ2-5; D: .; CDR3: CAWSPSRAWETQYF; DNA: TGTGCCTGGAGCCCCTCAAGGGCGTGGGAGACCCAGTACTTC
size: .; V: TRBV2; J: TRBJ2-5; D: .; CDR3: CASRAQGLLQETQYF; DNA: TGTGCCAGCAGGGCGCAGGGACTCCTACAAGAGACCCAGTACTTC
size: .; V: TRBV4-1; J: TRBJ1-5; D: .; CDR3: CASSQRHTDVPYSNQPQHF; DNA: TGCGCCAGCAGCCAACGACACACGGACGTGCCATATAGCAATCAGCCCCAGCATTTT
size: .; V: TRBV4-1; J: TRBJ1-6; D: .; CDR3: CASSQEPGINSPLHF; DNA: TGCGCCAGCAGCCAAGAACCAGGGATAAATTCACCCCTCCACTTT
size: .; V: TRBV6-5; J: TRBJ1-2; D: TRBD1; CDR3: CASSYSLQGARYTF; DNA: TGTGCCAGCAGTTACTCGCTCCAGGGGGCACGCTACACCTTC
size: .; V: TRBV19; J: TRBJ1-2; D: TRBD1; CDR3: CASSIGQVYGYTF; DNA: TGTGCCAGTAGTATCGGACAGGTCTATGGCTACACCTTC
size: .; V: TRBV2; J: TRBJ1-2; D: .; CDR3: CASSEALTGSYGYTF; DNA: TGTGCCAGCAGTGAAGCGCTTACCGGGTCCTATGGCTACACCTTC
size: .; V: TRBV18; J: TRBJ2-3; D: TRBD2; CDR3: CASSPRTSGGLTDTQYF; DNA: TGTGCCAGCTCACCACGGACTAGCGGGGGCCTCACAGATACGCAGTATTTT
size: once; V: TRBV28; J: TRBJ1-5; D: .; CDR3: CASSLGVGNQPQHF; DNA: TGTGCCAGCAGCCTAGGGGTTGGCAATCAGCCCCAGCATTTT
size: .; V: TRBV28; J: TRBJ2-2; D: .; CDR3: CASTHTDTGELFF; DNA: TGTGCCAGCACGCATACTGACACCGGGGAGCTGTTTTTT
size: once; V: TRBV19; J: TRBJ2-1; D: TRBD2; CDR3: CASSASLAVLYNEQFF; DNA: TGTGCCAGTAGTGCCTCCCTAGCGGTACTTTACAATGAGCAGTTCTTC
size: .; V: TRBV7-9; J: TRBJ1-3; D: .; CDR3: CASSLMWASGNTIYF; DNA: TGTGCCAGCAGCTTAATGTGGGCAAGCGGAAACACCATATATTTT
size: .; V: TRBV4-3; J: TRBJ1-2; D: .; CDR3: CASSQVGGGSYGYTF; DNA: TGCGCCAGCAGCCAGGTAGGAGGAGGCAGCTATGGCTACACCTTC
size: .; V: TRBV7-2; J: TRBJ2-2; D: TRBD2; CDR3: CATKRGGLAGELFF; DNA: TGTGCCACCAAGCGGGGGGGCCTCGCCGGGGAGCTGTTTTTT
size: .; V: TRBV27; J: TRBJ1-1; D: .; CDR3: CASSLWAGSNTEAFF; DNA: TGTGCCAGCAGTTTATGGGCAGGGTCGAACACTGAAGCTTTCTTT
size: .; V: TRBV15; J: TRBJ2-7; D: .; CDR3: CATSRDEGGYEQYF; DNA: TGTGCCACCAGCAGAGATGAAGGAGGATACGAGCAGTACTTC
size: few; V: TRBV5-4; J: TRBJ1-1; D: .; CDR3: CASSLGREANTEAFF; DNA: TGTGCCAGCAGCTTGGGCAGGGAAGCAAACACTGAAGCTTTCTTT
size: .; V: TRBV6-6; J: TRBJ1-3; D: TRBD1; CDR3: CASSSTGVSSGNTIYF; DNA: TGTGCCAGCAGTTCGACAGGGGTTAGCTCTGGAAACACCATATATTTT
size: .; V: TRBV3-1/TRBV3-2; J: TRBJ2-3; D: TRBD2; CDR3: CASSQATSGREGSTDTQYF; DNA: TGTGCCAGCAGCCAAGCGACTAGCGGGAGGGAGGGGAGCACAGATACGCAGTATTTT
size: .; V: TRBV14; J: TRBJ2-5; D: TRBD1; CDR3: CASSQTTGHGETQYF; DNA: TGTGCCAGCAGCCAGACGACAGGGCATGGAGAGACCCAGTACTTC
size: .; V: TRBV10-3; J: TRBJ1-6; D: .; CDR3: CAIRTDRNSPLHF; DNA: TGTGCCATACGAACGGACCGTAATTCACCCCTCCACTTT
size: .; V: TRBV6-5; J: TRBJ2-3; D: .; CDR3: CASSQSLGLQYF; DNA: TGTGCCAGCAGCCAAAGTCTAGGATTGCAGTATTTT
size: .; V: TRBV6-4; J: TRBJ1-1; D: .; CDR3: CASSVDKWDTEAFF; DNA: TGTGCCAGCAGTGTCGATAAATGGGACACTGAAGCTTTCTTT
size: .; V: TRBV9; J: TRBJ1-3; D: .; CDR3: CASSVAVVEGGVDTIYF; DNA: TGTGCCAGCAGCGTAGCCGTCGTTGAAGGGGGTGTAGACACCATATATTTT
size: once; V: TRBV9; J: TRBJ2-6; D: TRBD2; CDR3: CASSVASGRIPGANVLTF; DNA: TGTGCCAGCAGCGTAGCTAGCGGGAGAATTCCTGGGGCCAACGTCCTGACTTTC
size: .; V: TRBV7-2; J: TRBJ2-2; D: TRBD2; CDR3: CASSLTSGGIGELFF; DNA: TGTGCCAGCAGCTTGACTAGCGGGGGAATCGGGGAGCTGTTTTTT
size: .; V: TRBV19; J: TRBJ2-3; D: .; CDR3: CASSPWGDDTDTQYF; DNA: TGTGCCAGTAGTCCGTGGGGGGATGACACAGATACGCAGTATTTT
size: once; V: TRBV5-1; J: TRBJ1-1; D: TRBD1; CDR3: CASIAGTGSRTEAFF; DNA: TGCGCCAGCATCGCGGGGACAGGGTCGAGGACTGAAGCTTTCTTT
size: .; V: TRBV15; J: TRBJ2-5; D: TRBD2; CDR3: CATSTRGGGETQYF; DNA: TGTGCCACCAGCACCCGGGGGGGCGGAGAGACCCAGTACTTC
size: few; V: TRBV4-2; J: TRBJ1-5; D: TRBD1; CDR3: CASSQLDRGAVGNQPQHF; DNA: TGTGCCAGCAGCCAGTTAGACAGGGGGGCCGTCGGGAATCAGCCCCAGCATTTT
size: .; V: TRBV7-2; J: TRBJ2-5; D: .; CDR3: CASSLVGEETQYF; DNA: TGTGCCAGCAGCTTAGTGGGGGAGGAGACCCAGTACTTC
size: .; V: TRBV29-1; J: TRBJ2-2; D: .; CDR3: CSVEGGDNTGELFF; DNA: TGCAGCGTTGAAGGTGGAGATAACACCGGGGAGCTGTTTTTT
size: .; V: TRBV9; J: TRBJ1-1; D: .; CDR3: CASSPFRMNTEAFF; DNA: TGTGCCAGCAGCCCTTTCCGAATGAACACTGAAGCTTTCTTT
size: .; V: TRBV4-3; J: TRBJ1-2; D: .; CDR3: CASSQEKTATYGYTF; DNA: TGCGCCAGCAGCCAAGAAAAGACAGCGACCTATGGCTACACCTTC
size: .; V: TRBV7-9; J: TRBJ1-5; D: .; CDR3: CASSLAEMPQHF; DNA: TGTGCCAGCAGCTTAGCCGAAATGCCCCAGCATTTT
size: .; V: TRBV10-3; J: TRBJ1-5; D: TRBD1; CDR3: CAIRDREGNQPQHF; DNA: TGTGCCATCAGGGACAGGGAGGGCAATCAGCCCCAGCATTTT
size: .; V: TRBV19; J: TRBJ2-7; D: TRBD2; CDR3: CASSLRTSGSYEQYF; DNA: TGTGCCAGTAGTTTGCGGACTAGCGGTTCCTACGAGCAGTACTTC
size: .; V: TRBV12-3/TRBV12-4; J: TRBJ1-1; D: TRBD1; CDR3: CASSLGTGTEAFF; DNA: TGTGCCAGCAGTCTCGGGACAGGCACTGAAGCTTTCTTT